This T cell receptor (beta chain) was recovered during a study of regulatory T cells in long-lasting Graves disease. Findings and limits, study-wide: Accuracy could have been hurt by small sample size.

Library construction for TCR beta used iRepertoire HTBI primers and Arm-PCR of CDR3 regions. TCRdb reprocessed the multiplex PCR reads with MiXCR, giving one entry per CDR3 protein. This sample has a few hundred thousand distinct CDR3 sequences, with over 20% found just once. Time point defined: persistent/refractory GD, antithyroid drugs over 5 years with positive TRAb. The TCR library was made from RNA that had been extracted from PBMCs in TRIzol. Recruitment took place at an endocrinology department in Xi'an, China. From each patient, approximately 9 milliliters of peripheral blood was drawn and collected into an EDTA anticoagulant tube. Germline assignment: CDR1 KGHSH and CDR2 LQKENI. The V end lost 4 bases, the J end lost 5 bases, and 10 bases lay between the germline ends. The CDR3 is 13 residues long. As for this clonotype: What it binds is unknown.

The sequence came from a female donor with Graves disease. Sequenced material: peripheral blood mononuclear cells (PBMCs), taken when the disease was refractory, from a patient treated with antithyroid drugs. V gene TRBV18 combines with J gene TRBJ2-3; perhaps TRBD1 as D (6 bases). CDR3 nucleotides: TGTGCCAGCTCACTTACAGGGAAAGATACGCAGTATTTT. It codes for CASSLTGKDTQYF.